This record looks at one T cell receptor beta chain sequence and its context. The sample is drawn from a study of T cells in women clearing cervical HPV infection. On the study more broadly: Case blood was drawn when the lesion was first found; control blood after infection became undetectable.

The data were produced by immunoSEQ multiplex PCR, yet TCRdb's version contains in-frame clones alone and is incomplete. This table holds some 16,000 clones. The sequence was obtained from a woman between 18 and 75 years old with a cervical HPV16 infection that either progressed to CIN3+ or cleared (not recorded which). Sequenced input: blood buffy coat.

The part of the CDR3 DNA that was read is TGTGCCAGCAGCTTACAACTTCCTGGGGCCAACGTC. This gives the protein CASSLQLPGANV. The full-length CDR3 reads as CASSLQLPGANVLTF. The chain links TRBV7-2 to TRBJ2-6, with no clear D. The CDR3 extends 3 residues past the end of the read, so its final part is completed from the germline J gene. The germline gives CDR1 SGHTA, CDR2 FQGNSA. The CDR3 contains 15 residues. V shed 2 bases and J shed 2 bases, with 7 bases lying between them.